This paragraph covers one T cell receptor beta chain sequence. Its antigen is still unknown. The CDR3 has 13 residues. The germline V and J ends were trimmed by 2 bases and 2 bases, with 5 bases remaining between them. Germline V CDR1 and CDR2: SGHVS, FQNEAQ. The data belong to a study of cytomegalovirus exposure and HLA in healthy donors. Study conclusions and caveats: Among the sequence variants, a highly shared cluster was likely an artifact of sequencing. Later analysis reportedly placed an Asian-associated ancestry cluster below the roughly 700-donor mean in N-insertions. Researchers reported that three CMV-associated chains were confirmed in vitro as CMV antigen-specific.

The PCR used 60 Vbeta and 13 Jbeta primers. This table comes from immunoSEQ multiplex PCR, and its TCRdb copy is limited to in-frame clones, with some not included. This sample carries over 150,000 clones, roughly 65% of them seen once, and the ten largest clones take 4% to 5.5%. The source material was PBMCs. The clonotype was recovered from a woman aged 18-29 years in good health and CMV-seropositive. The chain uses TRBV7-8 and TRBJ2-3; unclear D gene. CDR3 sequence (DNA): TGTGCCAGCAGCTTAATATCCACAGATACGCAGTATTTT. Its translation is CASSLISTDTQYF.